One sample yielded the 5 T cell receptor beta chains listed below, sequenced in a study of cytomegalovirus exposure and HLA in healthy donors. Primers for the PCR totalled 60 Vbeta and 13 Jbeta. The method was immunoSEQ multiplex PCR; TCRdb's version includes in-frame clones alone and lacks a portion of them. The table includes tens of thousands of clones, approximately 72% detected once. The specimen was PBMCs. Every receptor here comes from a woman aged 35 to 49 in good health and CMV-seropositive.

The chain couples TRBV11-2 to TRBJ1-1; D unresolved. Trimming cost V 1 base and J 3 bases, with 12 bases left between them. The length of the CDR3 is 15 residues. Germline CDR1 SGHAT, CDR2 FQNNGV. The CDR3 sequence: CASSLVGRADTEAFF. CDR3 nucleotide sequence: TGTGCCAGCAGCTTAGTAGGGCGGGCGGACACTGAAGCTTTCTTT.

This clone was counted a few times. The CDR3, as DNA: TGCGCCAGCAGCCGGGAGGGAACCTACAATGAGCAGTTCTTC. Translation gives CASSREGTYNEQFF. This chain links TRBV5-1 with TRBJ2-1, with 8 bases aligning to TRBD2. The CDR3 has 14 amino acids. Germline V gene lookup returns CDR1 SGHRS and CDR2 YFSETQ. V lost 4 bases, J lost 2 bases, and 2 bases stayed unmatched. Full variable domain (remainder filled in from reference TRBV5-1 and TRBJ2-1): KAGVTQTPRYLIKTRGQQVTLSCSPISGHRSVSWYQQTPGQGLQFLFEYFSETQRNKGNFPGRFSGRQFSNSRSEMNVSTLELGDSALYLCASSREGTYNEQFFGPGTRLTVL.

V usage is TRBV28 and J usage is TRBJ1-5; D not certain. Trimming removed 3 bases from V and 7 bases from J, with 4 bases in between. Looked up from germline, CDR1 is MDHEN and CDR2 is SYDVKM. This CDR3 is built from 11 residues. CDR3 in DNA: TGTGCCAGCAGTTTGTCGCAGCCCCAGCATTTT. It specifies CASSLSQPQHF.

Of note for this clone: At one of its ends the junction is not consistent with the germline gene, which may arise from a read error. The chain employs TRBV7-2 and TRBJ1-5, with D possibly matching TRBD1 (6 bases). The CDR3 sequence is 16 residues long. Germline CDR1 and CDR2: SGHTA and FQGNSA. Written as DNA, the CDR3 is TGTGCCAGCAGTTTAGAGGGGGGGGCGAGCAATCAGCCCCAGCATTTT. It is translated as CASSLEGGASNQPQHF.

CDR3 amino acids: CASSRVAGGSSYNEQFF. CDR3 DNA: TGCGCCAGCAGCCGAGTAGCGGGAGGAAGCTCCTACAATGAGCAGTTCTTC. J is TRBJ2-1 and V is TRBV4-1; TRBD2 aligns across 10 bases. Losses at the gene ends were 4 bases for V and 0 bases for J; bases not matched to a gene: 6. There are 17 residues in the CDR3. The germline V gene has CDR1 MGHRA and CDR2 YSYEKL.